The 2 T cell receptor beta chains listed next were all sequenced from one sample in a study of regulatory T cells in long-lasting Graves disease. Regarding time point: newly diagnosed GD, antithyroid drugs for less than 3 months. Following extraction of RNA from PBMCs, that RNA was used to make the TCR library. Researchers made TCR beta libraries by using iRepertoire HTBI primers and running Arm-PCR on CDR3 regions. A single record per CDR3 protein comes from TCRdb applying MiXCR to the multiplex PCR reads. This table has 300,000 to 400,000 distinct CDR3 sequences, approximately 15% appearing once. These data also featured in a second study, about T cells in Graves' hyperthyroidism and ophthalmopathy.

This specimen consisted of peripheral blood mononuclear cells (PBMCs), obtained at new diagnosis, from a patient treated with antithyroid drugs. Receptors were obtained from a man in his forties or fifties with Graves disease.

The CDR3 loop is CAITPGAKGYTF. CDR3 bases: TGTGCCATCACGCCGGGGGCAAAGGGCTACACCTTC. The chain employs TRBV10-3 and TRBJ1-2; possibly TRBD1 for D (6 bases). This CDR3 contains 12 residues. Looked up from germline, CDR1 is ENHRY and CDR2 is SYGVKD. Trimming removed 7 bases at V and 8 bases at J, with 14 bases between.

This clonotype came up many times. The DNA for the CDR3 is TGTGCCAGCAGCCTAGAAAACATTCAGTACTTC. It yields the protein CASSLENIQYF. The chain uses TRBV7-2 and TRBJ2-4; D is uncertain. The CDR3 sequence is 11 residues long. V lost 5 bases to trimming and J lost 5 bases, with 4 bases between them. Germline assignment: CDR1 SGHTA and CDR2 FQGNSA.